The entry below gives a single T cell receptor beta chain sequence along with its context. The antigen it recognizes is unknown. No qualities accompany the bases; no much larger clone lies one base away. The data are from a study of identical twins (dated by TCRdb to the mid-2010s). Study-level background: To test whether fetal clonotypes persist, this study deep-sequenced TCR alpha and beta repertoires from monozygotic twins, from unrelated adults of various ages, and from cord blood. To rule out contamination, replicate twin experiments were performed at different times with different library preparation protocols.

General findings and caveats noted by the study authors: Compared with coincidental sharing between unrelated individuals, out-of-frame TCR alpha sequences shared between twins had an excess of sequences with low generation probability. Because the same donors could not be followed over many years, the conclusions depended on cross-sectional statistical analysis. Abundant cord blood beta clonotypes carried fewer insertions; young adult naive repertoires showed a weaker similar trend, while memory repertoires showed none. Excess twin sharing in beta out-of-frame sequences was weaker because fewer shared sequences lowered the signal-to-noise ratio. Invariant T cells such as MAIT and iNKT could partly confound zero-insertion analyses, though diverse VJ usage argued against this for most clonotypes. Recombination models systematically underestimated out-of-frame TCR alpha sharing in monozygotic twins but agreed with sharing between unrelated individuals.

Library prep was done by 5' RACE. For sequencing, an Illumina HiSeq 2000 was employed. A universal primer binding site was added through template switching, and the final cDNA carried a unique molecular identifier so that TCR cDNA molecules could be counted accurately. First-strand cDNA for TCR alpha and beta chains was synthesized from specific primers in the conserved constant-segment region. Each cDNA library was double barcoded, with a SMART-Mk sample barcode plus Illumina barcodes, to control for contamination. TruSeq adapter sequences along with Illumina sample barcodes were introduced in two successive PCR steps. The Illumina HiSeq platform was used with custom primers to sequence TCR alpha and beta cDNA libraries. In the authors' own workflow: Raw reads were processed with MiGEC to extract unique molecular identifiers, and MiXCR was used to determine CDR3 positions. Recombination models were inferred per individual with the repgenHMM and IGoR tools using an EM algorithm. Shared clonotype analysis was performed with the tcR package in R, normalizing sharing by the product of cloneset sizes. To study raw recombination without the effects of thymic and clonal selection, out-of-frame nonproductive sequences were analyzed. In TCRdb, the public reads were trimmed at Q25 with fastp and aligned with MiXCR, with productive beta chains retained. CDR3 protein duplicates are merged, each entry listing the most common genes and DNA. What appears here as the V and J calls and clone size reflects TCRdb's work, not the paper's. The sample table contains approximately 500,000 distinct CDR3 sequences; only one count was recorded for 20% to 25% of them. Clones ranked in the top ten supply 2.9% of the sample.

Every donor was a healthy Caucasian. Three pairs of female monozygotic twins, all aged 18 to 29 years, made up the twin cohort. Positive isolation kits from Invitrogen were used to isolate CD4+ and CD8+ T cell populations. The V and J ends are trimmed by 1 base and 8 bases, leaving 14 bases between them. The CDR3 spans 14 residues, from the cysteine through the phenylalanine. The CDR3 DNA has 42 bases and is translated from base 1. The germline V gene (reference sequence) gives CDR1 as LGHDT and CDR2 as YNNKEL. A further study also used this sample, focusing on T cells expressing NK-cell markers. The second paper further reports: In sorted CD3+CD56+NKG2C+, CD3+CD56+NKG2C- and CD3+CD56-NKG2C+ T-cell subsets from about 8 donors, TCR beta-chain repertoires were profiled. Among the eight sequenced donors, only one was HCMV-seronegative, while the other seven were HCMV-seropositive. In several experiments an anti-gammadeltaTCR antibody was added to restrict sorting to alphabetaTCR-expressing T cells. In more than 5 donors, the dominant CD3+CD56+NKG2C+ clonotypes were found to rank among the top 10 CD8+ clonotypes and to make up roughly 1.0-7.0% of CD8+ T cells. Those dominant clonotypes were again the most abundant among CD3+CD56-NKG2C+ cells in four donors, at about 25-60.1%. Whether the expanded NKG2C-expressing T cell clones were specific for HCMV antigens remained unclear. The study sequenced eight donors, all healthy volunteers chosen at random: three men and five women. A commercial ELISA kit detecting HCMV-specific IgG in serum was used to determine HCMV serostatus. MIGEC was used to demultiplex reads and group the reads by UMI, and MiTCR was used to assemble and quantify clonotypes. To exclude erroneous sequences, any TCR cDNA sequence not supported by at least two reads was discarded. The tcR package was used for downstream repertoire analysis, and clonotypes were matched across fractions by CDR3 nucleotide sequence plus V segment. VDJmatch was used to annotate antigen specificity against VDJdb, with one amino acid substitution in CDR3 permitted.

Specimen: CD4+ T cells sorted from blood. The chain joins TRBV3-1 to TRBJ1-2, with a tentative D gene TRBD1 over 6 matching bases. This sequence was found in a woman younger than 30 in good health. The DNA sequence is TGTGCCAGCAGCCAAGCTACAACAGGGAAAGGCTACACCTTC. It is translated as CASSQATTGKGYTF.